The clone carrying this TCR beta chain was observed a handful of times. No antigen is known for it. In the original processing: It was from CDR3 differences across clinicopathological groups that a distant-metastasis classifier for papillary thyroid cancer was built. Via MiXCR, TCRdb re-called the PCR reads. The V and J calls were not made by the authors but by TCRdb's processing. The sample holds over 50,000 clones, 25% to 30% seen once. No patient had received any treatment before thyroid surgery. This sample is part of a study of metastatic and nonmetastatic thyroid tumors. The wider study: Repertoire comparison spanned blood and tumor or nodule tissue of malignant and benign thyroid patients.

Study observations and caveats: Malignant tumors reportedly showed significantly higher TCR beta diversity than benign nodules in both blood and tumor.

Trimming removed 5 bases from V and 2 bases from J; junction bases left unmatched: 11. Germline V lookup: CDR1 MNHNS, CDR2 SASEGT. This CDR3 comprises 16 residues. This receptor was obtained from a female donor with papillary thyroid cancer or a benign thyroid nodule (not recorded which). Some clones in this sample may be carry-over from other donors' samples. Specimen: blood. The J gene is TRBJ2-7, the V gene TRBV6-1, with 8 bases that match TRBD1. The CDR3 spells CASSYDLTGETYEQYF. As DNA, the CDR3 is TGTGCCAGCAGTTACGATCTGACAGGGGAGACCTACGAGCAGTACTTC.